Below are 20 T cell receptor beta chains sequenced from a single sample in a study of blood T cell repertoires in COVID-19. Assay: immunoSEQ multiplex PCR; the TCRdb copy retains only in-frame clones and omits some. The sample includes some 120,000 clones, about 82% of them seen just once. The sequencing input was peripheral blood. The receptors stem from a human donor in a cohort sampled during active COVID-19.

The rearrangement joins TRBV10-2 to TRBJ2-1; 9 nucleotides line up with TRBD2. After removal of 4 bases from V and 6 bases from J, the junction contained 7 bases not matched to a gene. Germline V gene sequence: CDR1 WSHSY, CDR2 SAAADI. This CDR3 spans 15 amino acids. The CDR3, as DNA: TGCGCCAGCAGTGCGGCGGGAGGGCCGAGCAATGAGCAGTTCTTC. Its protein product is CASSAAGGPSNEQFF.

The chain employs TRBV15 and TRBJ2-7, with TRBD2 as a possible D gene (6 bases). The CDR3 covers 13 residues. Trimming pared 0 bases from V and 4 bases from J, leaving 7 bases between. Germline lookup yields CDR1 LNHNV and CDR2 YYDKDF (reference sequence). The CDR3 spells CATSREGGYEQYF. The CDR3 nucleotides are TGTGCCACCAGCAGAGAGGGGGGTTACGAGCAGTACTTC.

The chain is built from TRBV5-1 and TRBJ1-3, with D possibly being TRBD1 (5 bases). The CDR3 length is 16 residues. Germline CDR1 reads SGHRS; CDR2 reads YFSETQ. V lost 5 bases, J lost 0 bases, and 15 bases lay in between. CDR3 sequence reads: CASSLRDSRSGNTIYF. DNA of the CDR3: TGCGCCAGCAGTCTTAGGGACTCCCGCTCTGGAAACACCATATATTTT.

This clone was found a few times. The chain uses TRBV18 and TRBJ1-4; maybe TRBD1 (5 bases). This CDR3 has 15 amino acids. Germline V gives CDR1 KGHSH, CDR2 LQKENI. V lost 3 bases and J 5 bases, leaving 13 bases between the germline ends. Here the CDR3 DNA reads TGTGCCAGCTCACCGGGCGGGGGAAAGAATGAAAAACTGTTTTTT. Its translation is CASSPGGGKNEKLFF. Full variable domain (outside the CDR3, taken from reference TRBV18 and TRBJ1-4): NAGVMQNPRHLVRRRGQEARLRCSPMKGHSHVYWYRQLPEEGLKFMVYLQKENIIDESGMPKERFSAEFPKEGPSILRIQQVVRGDSAAYFCASSPGGGKNEKLFFGSGTQLSVL.

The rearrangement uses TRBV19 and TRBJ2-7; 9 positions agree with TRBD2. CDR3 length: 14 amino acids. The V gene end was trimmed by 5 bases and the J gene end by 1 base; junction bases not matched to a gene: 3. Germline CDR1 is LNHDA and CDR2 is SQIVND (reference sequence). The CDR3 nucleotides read TGTGCCAGTAGTTCCCTAGCGGGATCCTACGAGCAGTACTTC. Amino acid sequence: CASSSLAGSYEQYF.

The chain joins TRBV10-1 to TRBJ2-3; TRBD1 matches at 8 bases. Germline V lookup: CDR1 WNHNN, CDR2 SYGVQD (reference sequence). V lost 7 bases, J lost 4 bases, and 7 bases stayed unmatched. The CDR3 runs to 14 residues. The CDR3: CASKGQGAADTQYF. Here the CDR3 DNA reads TGCGCCAGCAAAGGACAGGGAGCGGCAGATACGCAGTATTTT.

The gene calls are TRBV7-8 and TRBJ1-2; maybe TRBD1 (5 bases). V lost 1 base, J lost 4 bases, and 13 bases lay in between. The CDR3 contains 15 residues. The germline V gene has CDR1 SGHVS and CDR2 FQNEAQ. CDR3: CASSLGTSGFYGYTF. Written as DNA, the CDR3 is TGTGCCAGCAGCTTAGGGACATCGGGCTTCTATGGCTACACCTTC.

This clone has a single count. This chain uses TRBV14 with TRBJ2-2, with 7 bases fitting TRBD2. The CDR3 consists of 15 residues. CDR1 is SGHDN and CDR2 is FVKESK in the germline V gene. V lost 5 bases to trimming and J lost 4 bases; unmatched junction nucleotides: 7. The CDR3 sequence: CASSVSGTSTGELFF. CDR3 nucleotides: TGTGCCAGCAGCGTAAGCGGGACTTCCACCGGGGAGCTGTTTTTT.

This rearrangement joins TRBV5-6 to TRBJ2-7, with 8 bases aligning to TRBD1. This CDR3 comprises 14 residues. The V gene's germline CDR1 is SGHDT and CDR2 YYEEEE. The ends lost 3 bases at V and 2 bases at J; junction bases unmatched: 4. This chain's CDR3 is CASSSDRVAYEQYF. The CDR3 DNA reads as TGTGCCAGCAGCTCGGACAGGGTGGCCTACGAGCAGTACTTC.

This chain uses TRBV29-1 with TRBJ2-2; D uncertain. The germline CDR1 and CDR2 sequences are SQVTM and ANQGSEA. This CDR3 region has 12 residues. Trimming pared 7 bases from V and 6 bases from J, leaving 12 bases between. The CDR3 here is CSALGPPGELFF. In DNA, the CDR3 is TGCAGCGCCCTTGGGCCTCCCGGGGAGCTGTTTTTT.

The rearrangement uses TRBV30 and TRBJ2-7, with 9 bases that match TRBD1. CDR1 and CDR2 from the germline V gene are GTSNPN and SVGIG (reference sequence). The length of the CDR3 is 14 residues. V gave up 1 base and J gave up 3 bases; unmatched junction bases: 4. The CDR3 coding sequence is TGTGCCTGGAGTGGGGGACAGGGCGGCTACGAGCAGTACTTC. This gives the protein CAWSGGQGGYEQYF.

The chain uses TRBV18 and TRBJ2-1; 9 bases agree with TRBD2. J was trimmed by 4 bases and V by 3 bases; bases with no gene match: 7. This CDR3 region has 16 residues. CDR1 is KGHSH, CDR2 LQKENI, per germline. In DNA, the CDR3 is TGTGCCAGCTCACCGGAACCCCTAGCGGGGTACAATGAGCAGTTCTTC. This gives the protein CASSPEPLAGYNEQFF.

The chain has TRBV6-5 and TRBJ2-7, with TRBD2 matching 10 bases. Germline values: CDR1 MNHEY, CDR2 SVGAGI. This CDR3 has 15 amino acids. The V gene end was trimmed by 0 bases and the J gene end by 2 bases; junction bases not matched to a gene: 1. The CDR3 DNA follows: TGTGCCAGCAGTTACTCGGGACTAGCGACCTACGAGCAGTACTTC. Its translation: CASSYSGLATYEQYF.

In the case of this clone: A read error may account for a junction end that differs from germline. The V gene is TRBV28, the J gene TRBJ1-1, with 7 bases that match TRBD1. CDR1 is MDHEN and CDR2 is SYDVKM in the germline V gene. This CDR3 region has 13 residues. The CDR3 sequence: CASSRGGGSFPHF. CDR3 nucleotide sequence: TGTGCCAGCAGTAGAGGGGGCGGGTCCTTCCCCCACTTT.

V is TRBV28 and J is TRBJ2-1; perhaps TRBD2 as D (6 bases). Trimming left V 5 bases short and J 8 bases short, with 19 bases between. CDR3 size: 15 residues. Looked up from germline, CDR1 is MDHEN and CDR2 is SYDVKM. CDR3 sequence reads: CASSRPAGSFDEQFF. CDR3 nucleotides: TGTGCCAGCAGTCGGCCGGCCGGGAGTTTTGATGAGCAGTTCTTC.

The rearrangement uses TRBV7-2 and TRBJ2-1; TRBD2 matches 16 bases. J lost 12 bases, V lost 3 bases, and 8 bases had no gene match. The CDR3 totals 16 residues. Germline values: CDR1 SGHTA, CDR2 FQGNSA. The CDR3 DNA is TGTGCCAGCAGCTTTACCGGGACTAGCGGGAGGGCGGGGCAGTTCTTC. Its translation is CASSFTGTSGRAGQFF. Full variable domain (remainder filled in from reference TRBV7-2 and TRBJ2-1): GAGVSQSPSNKVTEKGKDVELRCDPISGHTALYWYRQSLGQGLEFLIYFQGNSAPDKSGLPSDRFSAERTGGSVSTLTIQRTQQEDSAVYLCASSFTGTSGRAGQFFGPGTRLTVL.

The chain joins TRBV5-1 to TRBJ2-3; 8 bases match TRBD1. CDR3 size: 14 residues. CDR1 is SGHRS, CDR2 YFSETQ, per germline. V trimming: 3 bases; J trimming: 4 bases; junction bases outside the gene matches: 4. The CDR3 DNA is TGCGCCAGCAGCTCGCGGACAGGGTCAGATACGCAGTATTTT. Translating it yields CASSSRTGSDTQYF. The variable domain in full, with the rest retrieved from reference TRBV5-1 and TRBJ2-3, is KAGVTQTPRYLIKTRGQQVTLSCSPISGHRSVSWYQQTPGQGLQFLFEYFSETQRNKGNFPGRFSGRQFSNSRSEMNVSTLELGDSALYLCASSSRTGSDTQYFGPGTRLTVL.

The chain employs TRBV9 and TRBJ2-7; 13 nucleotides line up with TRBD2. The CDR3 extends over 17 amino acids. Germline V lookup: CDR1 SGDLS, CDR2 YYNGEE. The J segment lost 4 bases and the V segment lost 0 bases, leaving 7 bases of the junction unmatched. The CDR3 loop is CASSVGLAGGTWYEQYF. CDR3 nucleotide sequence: TGTGCCAGCAGCGTAGGACTAGCGGGAGGAACATGGTACGAGCAGTACTTC.

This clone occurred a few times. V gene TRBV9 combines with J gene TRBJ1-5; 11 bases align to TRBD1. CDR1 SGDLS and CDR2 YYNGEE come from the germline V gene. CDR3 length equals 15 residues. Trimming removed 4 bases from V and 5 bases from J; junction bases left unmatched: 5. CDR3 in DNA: TGTGCCAGCAGCCTCTGGGACAGGGGGGATCAGCCCCAGCATTTT. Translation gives CASSLWDRGDQPQHF.

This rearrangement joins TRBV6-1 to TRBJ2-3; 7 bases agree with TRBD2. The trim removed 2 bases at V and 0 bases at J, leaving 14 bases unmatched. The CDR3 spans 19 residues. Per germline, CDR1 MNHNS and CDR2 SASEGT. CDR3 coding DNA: TGTGCCAGCAGTGAATTTTTGTCGGGCGGGAGTCTGAGCACAGATACGCAGTATTTT. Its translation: CASSEFLSGGSLSTDTQYF.